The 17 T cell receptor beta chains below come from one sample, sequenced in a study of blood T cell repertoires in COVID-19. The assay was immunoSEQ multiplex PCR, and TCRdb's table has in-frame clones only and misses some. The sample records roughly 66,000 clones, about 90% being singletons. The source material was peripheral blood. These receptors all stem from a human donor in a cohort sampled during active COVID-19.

The CDR3 reads CASSLGLGGETQYF. CDR3 bases: TGTGCCAGCAGCTTAGGCCTAGGGGGCGAGACCCAGTACTTC. The V and J genes are TRBV7-9 and TRBJ2-5; TRBD1 agrees at 7 bases. J lost 5 bases, V lost 1 base, and 4 bases had no gene match. From germline, CDR1 is SEHNR and CDR2 FQNEAQ (reference sequence). The CDR3 contains 14 residues. Using reference TRBV7-9 and TRBJ2-5 for the parts outside the CDR3, the full variable domain is DTGVSQNPRHKITKRGQNVTFRCDPISEHNRLYWYRQTLGQGPEFLTYFQNEAQLEKSRLLSDRFSAERPKGSFSTLEIQRTEQGDSAMYLCASSLGLGGETQYFGPGTRLLVL.

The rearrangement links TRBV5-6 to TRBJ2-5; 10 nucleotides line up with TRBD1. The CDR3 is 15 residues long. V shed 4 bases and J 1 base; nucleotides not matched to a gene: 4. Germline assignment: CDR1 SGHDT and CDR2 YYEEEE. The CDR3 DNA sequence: TGTGCCAGCAGCCCAAGGACAGGGGGCCAAGAGACCCAGTACTTC. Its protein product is CASSPRTGGQETQYF. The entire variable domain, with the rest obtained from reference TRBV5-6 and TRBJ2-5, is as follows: DAGVTQSPTHLIKTRGQQVTLRCSPKSGHDTVSWYQQALGQGPQFIFQYYEEEERQRGNFPDRFSGHQFPNYSSELNVNALLLGDSALYLCASSPRTGGQETQYFGPGTRLLVL.

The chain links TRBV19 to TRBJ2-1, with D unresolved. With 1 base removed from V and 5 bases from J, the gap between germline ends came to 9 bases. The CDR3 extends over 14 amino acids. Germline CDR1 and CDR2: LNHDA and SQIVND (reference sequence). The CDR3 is CASSIGHRNNEQFF. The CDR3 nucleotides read TGTGCCAGTAGTATAGGGCACCGCAACAATGAGCAGTTCTTC.

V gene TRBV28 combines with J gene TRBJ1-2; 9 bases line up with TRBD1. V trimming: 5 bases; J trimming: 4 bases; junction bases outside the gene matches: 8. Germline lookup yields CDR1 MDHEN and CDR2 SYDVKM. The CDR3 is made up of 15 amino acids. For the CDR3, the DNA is TGTGCCAGCAGTCCGCCCCGGGACAGGGCCTATGGCTACACCTTC. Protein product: CASSPPRDRAYGYTF.

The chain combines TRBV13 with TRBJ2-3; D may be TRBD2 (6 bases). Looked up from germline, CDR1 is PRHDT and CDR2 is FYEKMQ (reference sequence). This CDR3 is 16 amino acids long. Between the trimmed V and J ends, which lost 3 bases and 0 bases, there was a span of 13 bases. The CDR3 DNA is TGTGCCAGCAGCTTTTACGGCGGGGCGAGCACAGATACGCAGTATTTT. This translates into CASSFYGGASTDTQYF.

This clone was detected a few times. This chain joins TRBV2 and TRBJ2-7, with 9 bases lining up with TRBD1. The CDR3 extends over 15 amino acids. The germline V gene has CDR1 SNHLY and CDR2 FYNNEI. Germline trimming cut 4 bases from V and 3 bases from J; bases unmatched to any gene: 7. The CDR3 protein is CASSGTEDRGYEQYF. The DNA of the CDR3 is TGTGCCAGCAGTGGGACGGAGGACAGGGGCTACGAGCAGTACTTC.

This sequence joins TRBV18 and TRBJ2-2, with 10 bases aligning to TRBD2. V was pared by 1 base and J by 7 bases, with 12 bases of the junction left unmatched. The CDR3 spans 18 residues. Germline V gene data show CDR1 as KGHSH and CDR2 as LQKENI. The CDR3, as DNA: TGTGCCAGCTCACCACTGAGGACTAGCGGCTCAGGTGACGGGGAGCTGTTTTTT. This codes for CASSPLRTSGSGDGELFF. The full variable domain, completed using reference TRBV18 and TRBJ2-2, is NAGVMQNPRHLVRRRGQEARLRCSPMKGHSHVYWYRQLPEEGLKFMVYLQKENIIDESGMPKERFSAEFPKEGPSILRIQQVVRGDSAAYFCASSPLRTSGSGDGELFFGEGSRLTVL.

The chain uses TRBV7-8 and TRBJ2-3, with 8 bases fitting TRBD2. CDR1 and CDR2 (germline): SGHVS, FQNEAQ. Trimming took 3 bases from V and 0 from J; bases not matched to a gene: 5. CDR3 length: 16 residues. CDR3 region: CASSFNSGGSTDTQYF. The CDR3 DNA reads TGTGCCAGCAGCTTCAACAGCGGGGGTAGCACAGATACGCAGTATTTT.

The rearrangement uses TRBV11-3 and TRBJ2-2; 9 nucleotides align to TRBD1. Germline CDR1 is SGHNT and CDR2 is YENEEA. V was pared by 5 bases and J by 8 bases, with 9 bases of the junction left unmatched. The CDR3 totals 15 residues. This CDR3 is CASSQDRGKSGELFF. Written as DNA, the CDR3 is TGTGCCAGCAGCCAAGACAGGGGGAAGAGTGGGGAGCTGTTTTTT. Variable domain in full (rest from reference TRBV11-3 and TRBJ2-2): EAGVVQSPRYKIIEKKQPVAFWCNPISGHNTLYWYLQNLGQGPELLIRYENEEAVDDSQLPKDRFSAERLKGVDSTLKIQPAELGDSAVYLCASSQDRGKSGELFFGEGSRLTVL.

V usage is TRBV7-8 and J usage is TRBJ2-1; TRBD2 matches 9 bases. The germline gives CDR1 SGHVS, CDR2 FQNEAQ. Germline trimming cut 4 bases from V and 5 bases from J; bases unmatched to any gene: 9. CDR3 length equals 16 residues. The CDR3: CASSSELAGRNNEQFF. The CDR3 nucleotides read TGTGCCAGCAGCTCAGAGCTAGCGGGACGCAACAATGAGCAGTTCTTC.

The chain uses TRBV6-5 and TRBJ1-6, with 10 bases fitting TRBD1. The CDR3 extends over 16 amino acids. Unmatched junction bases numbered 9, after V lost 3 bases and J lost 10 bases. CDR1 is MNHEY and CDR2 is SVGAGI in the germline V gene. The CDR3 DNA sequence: TGTGCCAGCAGTTATTTTTTGGGACAGGGGAACTCACCCCTCCACTTT. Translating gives CASSYFLGQGNSPLHF.

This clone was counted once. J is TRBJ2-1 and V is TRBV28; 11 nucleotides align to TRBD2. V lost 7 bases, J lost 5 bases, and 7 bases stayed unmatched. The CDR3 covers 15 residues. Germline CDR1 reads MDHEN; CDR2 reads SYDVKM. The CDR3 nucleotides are TGTGCCAGCACCGTGGGACTAGCGGCAAACAATGAGCAGTTCTTC. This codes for CASTVGLAANNEQFF.

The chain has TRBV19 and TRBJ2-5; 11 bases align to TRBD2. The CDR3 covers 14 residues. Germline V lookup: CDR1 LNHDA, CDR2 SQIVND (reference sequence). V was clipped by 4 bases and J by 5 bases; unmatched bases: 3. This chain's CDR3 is CASSTTSGGETQYF. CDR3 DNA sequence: TGTGCCAGTAGTACCACTAGCGGGGGTGAGACCCAGTACTTC. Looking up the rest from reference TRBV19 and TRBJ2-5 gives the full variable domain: DGGITQSPKYLFRKEGQNVTLSCEQNLNHDAMYWYRQDPGQGLRLIYYSQIVNDFQKGDIAEGYSVSREKKESFPLTVTSAQKNPTAFYLCASSTTSGGETQYFGPGTRLLVL.

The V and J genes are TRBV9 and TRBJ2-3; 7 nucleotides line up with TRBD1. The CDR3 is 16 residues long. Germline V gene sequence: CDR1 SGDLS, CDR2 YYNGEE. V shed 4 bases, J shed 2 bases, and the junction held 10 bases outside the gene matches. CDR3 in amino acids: CASSPGTRGPTDTQYF. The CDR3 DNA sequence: TGTGCCAGCAGCCCCGGGACAAGGGGGCCCACAGATACGCAGTATTTT.

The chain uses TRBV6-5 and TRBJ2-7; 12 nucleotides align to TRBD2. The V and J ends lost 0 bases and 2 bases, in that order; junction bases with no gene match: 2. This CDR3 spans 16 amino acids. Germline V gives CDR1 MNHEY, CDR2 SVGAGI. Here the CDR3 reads CASSYSTSGGTYEQYF. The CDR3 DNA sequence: TGTGCCAGCAGTTACTCGACTAGCGGGGGAACCTACGAGCAGTACTTC.

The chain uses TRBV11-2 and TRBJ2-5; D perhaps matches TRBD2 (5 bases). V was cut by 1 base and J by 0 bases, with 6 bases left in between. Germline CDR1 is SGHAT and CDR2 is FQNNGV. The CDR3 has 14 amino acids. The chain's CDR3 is CASSLGGYQETQYF. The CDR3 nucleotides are TGTGCCAGCAGCTTAGGCGGGTACCAAGAGACCCAGTACTTC.

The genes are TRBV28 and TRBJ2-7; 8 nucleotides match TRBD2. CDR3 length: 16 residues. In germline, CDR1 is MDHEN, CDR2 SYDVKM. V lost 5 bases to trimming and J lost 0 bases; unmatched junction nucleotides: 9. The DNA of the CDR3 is TGTGCCAGCAGTGTCACTAGCGGCCCAAGCTCCTACGAGCAGTACTTC. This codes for CASSVTSGPSSYEQYF.